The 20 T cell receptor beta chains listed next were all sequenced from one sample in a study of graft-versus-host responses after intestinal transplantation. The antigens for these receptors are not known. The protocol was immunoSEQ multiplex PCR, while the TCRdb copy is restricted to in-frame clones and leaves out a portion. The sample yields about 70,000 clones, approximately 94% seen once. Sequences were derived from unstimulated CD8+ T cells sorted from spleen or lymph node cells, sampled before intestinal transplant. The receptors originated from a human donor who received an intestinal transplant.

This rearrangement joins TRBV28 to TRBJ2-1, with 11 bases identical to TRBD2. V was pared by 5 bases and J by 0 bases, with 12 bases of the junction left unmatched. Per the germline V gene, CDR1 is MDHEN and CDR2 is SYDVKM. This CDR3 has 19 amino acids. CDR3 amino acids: CASSTIAGGTTFSYNEQFF. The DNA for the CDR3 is TGTGCCAGCAGTACAATAGCGGGAGGGACTACTTTCTCCTACAATGAGCAGTTCTTC.

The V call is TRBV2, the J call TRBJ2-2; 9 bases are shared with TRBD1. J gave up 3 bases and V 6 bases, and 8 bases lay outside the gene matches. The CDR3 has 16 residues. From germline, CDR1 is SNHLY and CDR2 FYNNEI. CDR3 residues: CASRPGTGRDTGELFF. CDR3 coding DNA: TGTGCCAGCAGACCGGGGACAGGGAGGGACACCGGGGAGCTGTTTTTT.

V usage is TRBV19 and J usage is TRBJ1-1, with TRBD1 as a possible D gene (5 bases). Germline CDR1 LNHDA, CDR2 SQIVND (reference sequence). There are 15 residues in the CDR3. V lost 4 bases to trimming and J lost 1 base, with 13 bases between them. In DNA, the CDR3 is TGTGCCAGTAGTACGCACCTCGGGGGGAACACTGAAGCTTTCTTT. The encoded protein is CASSTHLGGNTEAFF. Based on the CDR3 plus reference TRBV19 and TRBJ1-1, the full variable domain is DGGITQSPKYLFRKEGQNVTLSCEQNLNHDAMYWYRQDPGQGLRLIYYSQIVNDFQKGDIAEGYSVSREKKESFPLTVTSAQKNPTAFYLCASSTHLGGNTEAFFGQGTRLTVV.

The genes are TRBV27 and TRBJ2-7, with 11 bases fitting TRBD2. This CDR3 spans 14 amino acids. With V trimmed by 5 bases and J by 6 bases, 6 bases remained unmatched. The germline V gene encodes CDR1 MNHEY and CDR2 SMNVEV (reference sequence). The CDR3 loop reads CASSIAGGPGEQYF. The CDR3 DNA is TGTGCCAGCAGTATAGCGGGAGGGCCCGGCGAGCAGTACTTC.

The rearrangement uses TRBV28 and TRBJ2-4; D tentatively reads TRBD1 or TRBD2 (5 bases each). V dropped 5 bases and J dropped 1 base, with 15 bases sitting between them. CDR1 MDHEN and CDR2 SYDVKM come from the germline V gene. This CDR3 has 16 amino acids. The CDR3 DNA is TGTGCCAGCAGTCCGAGGCAGGGAGTTGCCAAAAACATTCAGTACTTC. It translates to CASSPRQGVAKNIQYF.

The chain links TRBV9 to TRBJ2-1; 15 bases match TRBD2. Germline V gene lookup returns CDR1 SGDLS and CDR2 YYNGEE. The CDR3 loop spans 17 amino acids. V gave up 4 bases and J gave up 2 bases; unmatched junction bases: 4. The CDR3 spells CASSTRTSGRAYNEQFF. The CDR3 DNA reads TGTGCCAGCAGCACCCGGACTAGCGGGAGGGCCTACAATGAGCAGTTCTTC.

CDR3 residues: CSVDGLAGPSYNEQFF. The DNA for the CDR3 is TGCAGCGTTGATGGGCTAGCGGGACCCTCCTACAATGAGCAGTTCTTC. The gene calls are TRBV29-1 and TRBJ2-1; 9 bases fit TRBD2. The V gene's germline CDR1 is SQVTM and CDR2 ANQGSEA. This CDR3 is built from 16 residues. J gave up 0 bases and V 3 bases, and 6 bases lay outside the gene matches.

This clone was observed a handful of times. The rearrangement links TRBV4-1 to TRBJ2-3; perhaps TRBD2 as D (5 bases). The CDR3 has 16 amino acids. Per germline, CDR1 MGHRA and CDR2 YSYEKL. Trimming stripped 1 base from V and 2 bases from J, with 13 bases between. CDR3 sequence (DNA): TGCGCCAGCAGCCAAGCTGCGGTGCGGGCCACAGATACGCAGTATTTT. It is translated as CASSQAAVRATDTQYF.

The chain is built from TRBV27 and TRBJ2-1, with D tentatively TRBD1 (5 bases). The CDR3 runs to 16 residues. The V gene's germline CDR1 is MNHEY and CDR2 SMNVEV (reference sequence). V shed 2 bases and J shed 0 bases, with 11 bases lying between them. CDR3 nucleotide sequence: TGTGCCAGCAGTTTAATTAGGGGCCTCTCCTACAATGAGCAGTTCTTC. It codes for CASSLIRGLSYNEQFF.

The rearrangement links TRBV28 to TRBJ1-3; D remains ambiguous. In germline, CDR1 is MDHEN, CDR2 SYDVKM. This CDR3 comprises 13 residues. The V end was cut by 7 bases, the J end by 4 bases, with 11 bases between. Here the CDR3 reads CASTLSRGNTIYF. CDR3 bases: TGTGCCAGCACCCTTTCGAGAGGAAACACCATATATTTT.

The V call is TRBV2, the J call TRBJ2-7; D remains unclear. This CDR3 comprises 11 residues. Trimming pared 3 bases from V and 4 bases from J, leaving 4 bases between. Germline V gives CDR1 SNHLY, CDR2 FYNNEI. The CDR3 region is CASSDRYEQYF. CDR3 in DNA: TGTGCCAGCAGTGACAGGTACGAGCAGTACTTC.

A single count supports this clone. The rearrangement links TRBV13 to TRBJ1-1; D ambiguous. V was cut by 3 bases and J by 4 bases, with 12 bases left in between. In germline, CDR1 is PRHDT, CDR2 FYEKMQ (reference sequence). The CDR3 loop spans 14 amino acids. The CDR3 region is CASSFNWGGTEAFF. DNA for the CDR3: TGTGCCAGCAGCTTTAACTGGGGAGGCACTGAAGCTTTCTTT.

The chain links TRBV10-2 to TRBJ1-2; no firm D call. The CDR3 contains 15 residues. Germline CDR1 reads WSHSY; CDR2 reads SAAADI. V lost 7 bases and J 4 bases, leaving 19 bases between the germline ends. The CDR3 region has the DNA TGCGCCAGCAAACAGAATTACCGTAGCCCCTATGGCTACACCTTC. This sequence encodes CASKQNYRSPYGYTF.

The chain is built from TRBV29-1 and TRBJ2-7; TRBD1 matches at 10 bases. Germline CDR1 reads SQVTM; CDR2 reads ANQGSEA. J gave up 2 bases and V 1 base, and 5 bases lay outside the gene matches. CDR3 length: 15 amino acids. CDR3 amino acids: CSVEGGQGTTYEQYF. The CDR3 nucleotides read TGCAGCGTTGAAGGGGGACAGGGGACTACCTACGAGCAGTACTTC.

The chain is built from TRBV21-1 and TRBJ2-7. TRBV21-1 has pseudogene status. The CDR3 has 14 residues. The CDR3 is CASSTGTELYEQYF. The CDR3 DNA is TGTGCCAGCAGCACCGGGACGGAATTATACGAGCAGTACTTC.

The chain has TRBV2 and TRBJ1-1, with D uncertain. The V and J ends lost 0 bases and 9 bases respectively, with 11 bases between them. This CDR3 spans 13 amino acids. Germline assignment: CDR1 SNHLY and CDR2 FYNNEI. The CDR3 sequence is CASSEALTVKAFF. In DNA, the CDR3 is TGTGCCAGCAGTGAAGCCCTCACAGTTAAAGCTTTCTTT.

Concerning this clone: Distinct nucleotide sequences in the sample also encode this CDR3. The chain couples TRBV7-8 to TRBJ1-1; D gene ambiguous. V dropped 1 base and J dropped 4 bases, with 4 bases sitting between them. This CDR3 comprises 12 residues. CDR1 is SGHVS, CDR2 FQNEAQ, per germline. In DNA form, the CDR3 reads TGTGCCAGCAGCTTAGGTTTCACTGAAGCTTTCTTT. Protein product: CASSLGFTEAFF.

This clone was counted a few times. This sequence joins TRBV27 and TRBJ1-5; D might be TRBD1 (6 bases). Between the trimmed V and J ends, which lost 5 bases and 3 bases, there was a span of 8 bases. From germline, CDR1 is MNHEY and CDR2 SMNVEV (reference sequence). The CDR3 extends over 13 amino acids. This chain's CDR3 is CASSPGVNQPQHF. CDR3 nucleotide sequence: TGTGCCAGCAGTCCAGGGGTCAATCAGCCCCAGCATTTT.

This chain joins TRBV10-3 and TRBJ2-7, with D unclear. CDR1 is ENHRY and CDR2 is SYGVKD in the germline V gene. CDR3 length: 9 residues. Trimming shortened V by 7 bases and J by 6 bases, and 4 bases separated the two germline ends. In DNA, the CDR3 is TGTGCCATCAAAGGCGAGCAGTACTTC. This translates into CAIKGEQYF.

The CDR3: CASSLSGGARVYEQYF. CDR3 nucleotide sequence: TGTGCCAGCAGTTTATCAGGGGGGGCTCGGGTCTACGAGCAGTACTTC. V gene TRBV27 combines with J gene TRBJ2-7; perhaps TRBD2 as D (7 bases). V was cut by 0 bases and J by 3 bases, with 15 bases left in between. Germline assignment: CDR1 MNHEY and CDR2 SMNVEV (reference sequence). The CDR3 contains 16 residues.